The clone carrying this TCR beta chain was seen more than once but under ten times. What it binds is not known. Per germline, CDR1 LGHDT and CDR2 YNNKEL (reference sequence). Trimming removed 4 bases from V and 3 bases from J, with 13 bases in between. The CDR3 is made up of 14 amino acids. These data come from a study of T cell responses to AZD1222 COVID-19 vaccine. Findings and caveats of the study: Increases in Spike-specific TCR breadth and depth were seen after two AZD1222 doses.

Generated by immunoSEQ multiplex PCR, the TCRdb table keeps only in-frame clones and is missing some. Of over 110,000 clones in the sample, more than 90% were seen once. The V gene is TRBV3-1 (or the pseudogene TRBV3-2), the J gene TRBJ2-7; weak D call: TRBD1 (6 bases). The clonotype was recovered from an adult in good health. The specimen comprised peripheral blood, sampled on day 0 of AZD1222 vaccination. CDR3 nucleotide sequence: TGTGCCAGCAGCCGCGCAACAGGGCGCTACGAGCAGTACTTC. Amino acids: CASSRATGRYEQYF.